Shown below are 30 T cell receptor beta chains from a single sample sequenced in a study of response to subunit inactivated influenza vaccine. Each CDR3 protein gets one entry after TCRdb re-called the RT-PCR reads with MiXCR. The sample consists of about 650,000 distinct CDR3 sequences, approximately 14% of them appearing once. This sample comprised PBMCs from blood, obtained about 11 days after vaccination. Every receptor here comes from a man aged 50 to 59 who received an inactivated influenza vaccine.

The chain is built from TRBV2 and TRBJ2-2; D might be TRBD2 (6 bases). V was clipped by 4 bases and J by 5 bases, with 11 bases between them. The CDR3 loop spans 14 amino acids. CDR1 is SNHLY, CDR2 FYNNEI, per germline. The CDR3 DNA reads TGTGCCAGCAGTGGACTAGAAAGTACCGGGGAGCTGTTTTTT. Translated: CASSGLESTGELFF.

The V and J genes are TRBV25-1 and TRBJ1-2; no firm D call. The V gene lost 3 bases and the J gene lost 4 bases, with 12 bases spanning the gap. CDR1 is MGHDK, CDR2 SYGVNS, per germline. The CDR3 is made up of 14 amino acids. CDR3 coding DNA: TGTGCCAGCAGTGACCAACCACCAGTCTATGGCTACACCTTC. Its protein product is CASSDQPPVYGYTF.

This clonotype was observed a few times. The chain combines TRBV20-1 with TRBJ2-4; 9 bases line up with TRBD1. This CDR3 has 13 amino acids. Germline V lookup: CDR1 DFQATT, CDR2 SNEGSKA (reference sequence). V gave up 3 bases and J gave up 8 bases; unmatched junction bases: 5. CDR3 protein: CSASTGGMDIQYF. In DNA form, the CDR3 reads TGCAGTGCTAGCACAGGGGGCATGGACATTCAGTACTTC.

This clonotype was recorded many times. The chain recombines TRBV7-2 with TRBJ2-2; D is uncertain. The CDR3 spans 13 residues. Germline V gene sequence: CDR1 SGHTA, CDR2 FQGNSA. Trimming pared 1 base from V and 6 bases from J, leaving 6 bases between. DNA for the CDR3: TGTGCCAGCAGCTTAGGGCAGGCCGGGGAGCTGTTTTTT. Amino acids: CASSLGQAGELFF.

This clonotype occurred a few times. This chain connects TRBV6-5 to TRBJ2-2; no reliable D call. Germline CDR1 MNHEY, CDR2 SVGAGI. V was clipped by 2 bases and J by 5 bases, with 9 bases between them. The CDR3 runs to 14 residues. Here the CDR3 DNA reads TGTGCCAGCAGTTACAACAGAGAGACCGGGGAGCTGTTTTTT. Amino acids: CASSYNRETGELFF.

The chain joins TRBV20-1 to TRBJ2-3, with D possibly matching TRBD2 (6 bases). The CDR3 has 15 residues. V lost 6 bases, J lost 3 bases, and 19 bases lay in between. Germline lookup yields CDR1 DFQATT and CDR2 SNEGSKA (reference sequence). The CDR3 sequence is CSAYRPGGETDTQYF. In DNA form, the CDR3 reads TGCAGTGCATACCGGCCCGGGGGAGAGACAGATACGCAGTATTTT.

Many counts were recorded for this clonotype. The V call is TRBV12-3 or TRBV12-4, the J call TRBJ1-3; no clear D gene. There are 14 residues in the CDR3. Trimming shortened V by 1 base and J by 0 bases, and 4 bases separated the two germline ends. The CDR3 here is CASSLGPSGNTIYF. DNA for the CDR3: TGTGCCAGCAGTTTAGGGCCCTCTGGAAACACCATATATTTT.

The chain has TRBV11-2 and TRBJ2-2; 7 bases align to TRBD1. The ends lost 2 bases at V and 5 bases at J; junction bases unmatched: 8. CDR3 length: 16 residues. CDR1 is SGHAT, CDR2 FQNNGV, per germline. The CDR3 region has the DNA TGTGCCAGCAGCTTAAGGGGGCCAGGGTTAACCGGGGAGCTGTTTTTT. Encoded protein: CASSLRGPGLTGELFF. The variable domain in full, completed from reference TRBV11-2 and TRBJ2-2, reads EAGVAQSPRYKIIEKRQSVAFWCNPISGHATLYWYQQILGQGPKLLIQFQNNGVVDDSQLPKDRFSAERLKGVDSTLKIQPAKLEDSAVYLCASSLRGPGLTGELFFGEGSRLTVL.

This clonotype has just a few counts. V is TRBV4-1 and J is TRBJ2-3, with D unclear. V lost 0 bases to trimming and J lost 0 bases, with 4 bases between them. Germline loops: CDR1 MGHRA, CDR2 YSYEKL. CDR3 size: 14 residues. The CDR3 DNA reads TGCGCCAGCAGCCAAGATCCCAGCACAGATACGCAGTATTTT. Translated, it gives CASSQDPSTDTQYF.

The J gene is TRBJ2-3, the V gene TRBV10-3; tentative D call: TRBD1 (5 bases). Trimming took 4 bases from V and 7 from J, leaving 12 bases between them. The CDR3 runs to 13 residues. Looked up from germline, CDR1 is ENHRY and CDR2 is SYGVKD. The CDR3 coding sequence is TGTGCCATCAGTGTTTCAGGGATCAATACGCAGTATTTT. Its protein is CAISVSGINTQYF.

Only a few counts were recorded for this clonotype. The CDR3 DNA reads as TGCGCCAGCCATCCGGGGACTGCAAGAACCGGGGAGCTGTTTTTT. Amino acids: CASHPGTARTGELFF. The J gene is TRBJ2-2, the V gene TRBV5-1, with a tentative D call TRBD2 (6 bases). The V end lost 7 bases, the J end lost 5 bases, and 18 bases lay between the germline ends. This CDR3 spans 15 amino acids. Germline V gene sequence: CDR1 SGHRS, CDR2 YFSETQ.

The rearrangement joins TRBV13 to TRBJ2-3; no clear D. The germline V gene encodes CDR1 PRHDT and CDR2 FYEKMQ (reference sequence). V was pared by 3 bases and J by 6 bases, with 7 bases between. The CDR3 runs to 12 residues. The CDR3 DNA sequence: TGTGCCAGCAGCTTTTCATCGGATACGCAGTATTTT. The encoded protein is CASSFSSDTQYF.

This clonotype was found a few times. V gene TRBV12-3 or TRBV12-4 combines with J gene TRBJ2-7; 7 bases line up with TRBD1. Trimming cost V 3 bases and J 5 bases; bases outside gene matches: 13. This CDR3 is 16 amino acids long. The CDR3 spells CASSFRGQYRLHEQYF. DNA of the CDR3: TGTGCCAGCAGTTTTCGGGGACAGTATCGTTTGCACGAGCAGTACTTC.

The CDR3 loop reads CSARDGASGGFQGDTQYF. The DNA for the CDR3 is TGCAGTGCTAGAGATGGGGCTAGCGGGGGCTTTCAGGGTGATACGCAGTATTTT. The rearrangement joins TRBV20-1 to TRBJ2-3, with 10 bases fitting TRBD2. J lost 6 bases, V lost 0 bases, and 15 bases had no gene match. The CDR3 covers 18 residues. Germline V gene data show CDR1 as DFQATT and CDR2 as SNEGSKA (reference sequence).

The CDR3 DNA sequence: TGTGCCAGCAGCTTAGCGCTAAGGGCAGGGGGTAACACTGAAGCTTTCTTT. It codes for CASSLALRAGGNTEAFF. The chain joins TRBV7-2 to TRBJ1-1; TRBD1 matches at 7 bases. The germline V gene encodes CDR1 SGHTA and CDR2 FQGNSA. This CDR3 region has 17 residues. With 0 bases clipped from V and 2 bases from J, the junction kept 9 bases outside the gene matches.

V and J are TRBV28 and TRBJ1-4; possible D gene TRBD1, 5 bases. The CDR3 runs 15 residues. CDR1 is MDHEN and CDR2 is SYDVKM in the germline V gene. Trimming took 6 bases from V and 8 from J, leaving 19 bases between them. CDR3 residues: CASSPSGSGGEKLFF. In DNA form, the CDR3 reads TGTGCCAGCAGCCCCTCCGGGAGCGGGGGAGAAAAACTGTTTTTT. The full variable domain, its missing parts supplied by reference TRBV28 and TRBJ1-4, is DVKVTQSSRYLVKRTGEKVFLECVQDMDHENMFWYRQDPGLGLRLIYFSYDVKMKEKGDIPEGYSVSREKKERFSLILESASTNQTSMYLCASSPSGSGGEKLFFGSGTQLSVL.

In this sample, this clonotype turned up many times. The chain carries TRBV20-1 and TRBJ1-5, with TRBD1 matching 10 bases. V was pared by 1 base and J by 4 bases, with 7 bases of the junction left unmatched. Germline V lookup: CDR1 DFQATT, CDR2 SNEGSKA (reference sequence). CDR3 length: 16 amino acids. CDR3 residues: CSARGPGQGINQPQHF. The CDR3 DNA is TGCAGTGCTAGAGGGCCGGGACAGGGGATTAATCAGCCCCAGCATTTT.

The gene calls are TRBV6-2 or TRBV6-3 and TRBJ2-6, with D possibly matching TRBD2 (5 bases). This CDR3 region has 18 residues. The germline CDR1 and CDR2 sequences are MNHEY and SVGEGT. The ends were cut back, 2 bases at V and 0 bases at J, with 14 bases in the middle. The CDR3 loop reads CASSYPLFAGSGANVLTF. The CDR3 DNA is TGTGCCAGCAGTTACCCCCTCTTCGCGGGCTCTGGGGCCAACGTCCTGACTTTC.

The chain recombines TRBV20-1 with TRBJ2-3; D possibly uses TRBD1 or TRBD2 (5 bases each). The germline V and J ends were trimmed by 4 bases and 2 bases, with 16 bases remaining between them. CDR1 and CDR2 from the germline V gene are DFQATT and SNEGSKA (reference sequence). CDR3 length: 15 residues. The CDR3 spells CSATGTIGDTDTQYF. In DNA form, the CDR3 reads TGCAGTGCTACCGGGACCATAGGAGACACAGATACGCAGTATTTT.

This clonotype was detected a few times. V is TRBV2 and J is TRBJ1-1; unclear D gene. V was shortened by 2 bases and J by 7 bases, with 8 bases between the two germline ends. The CDR3 runs to 12 residues. Germline assignment: CDR1 SNHLY and CDR2 FYNNEI. The CDR3 is CASSEPGLEAFF. The CDR3 DNA reads TGTGCCAGCAGTGAACCGGGTCTTGAAGCTTTCTTT.

The chain joins TRBV14 to TRBJ1-1; 11 bases map to TRBD1. The trim removed 4 bases at V and 1 base at J, leaving 5 bases unmatched. This CDR3 spans 16 amino acids. CDR1 and CDR2 from the germline V gene are SGHDN and FVKESK. DNA of the CDR3: TGTGCCAGCAGCCCAGGACAGGGGGCGAGGAACACTGAAGCTTTCTTT. Protein: CASSPGQGARNTEAFF. The full variable domain, with the rest looked up from reference TRBV14 and TRBJ1-1, is EAGVTQFPSHSVIEKGQTVTLRCDPISGHDNLYWYRRVMGKEIKFLLHFVKESKQDESGMPNNRFLAERTGGTYSTLKVQPAELEDSGVYFCASSPGQGARNTEAFFGQGTRLTVV.

In this sample, this clonotype turned up a few times. The chain's CDR3 is CASSQDTGRGTDTQYF. For the CDR3, the DNA is TGCGCCAGCAGCCAAGACACCGGGAGGGGCACAGATACGCAGTATTTT. The chain uses TRBV4-3 and TRBJ2-3, with 8 nucleotides matching TRBD2. Unmatched junction bases numbered 3, after V lost 0 bases and J lost 1 base. There are 16 residues in the CDR3. CDR1 and CDR2 (germline): LGHNA, YSLEER.

The gene calls are TRBV29-1 and TRBJ1-2, with D possibly matching TRBD1 (6 bases). The CDR3 runs 14 residues. Looked up from germline, CDR1 is SQVTM and CDR2 is ANQGSEA. Trimming took off 6 bases at V and 4 bases at J, with 18 bases between the two ends. This CDR3 reads CSVGPEGVGYGYTF. CDR3 sequence (DNA): TGCAGCGTCGGACCGGAGGGGGTGGGCTATGGCTACACCTTC.

CDR3 region: CASSLEGIRSYEQYF. The CDR3 nucleotides are TGCGCCAGCAGCTTGGAGGGGATCCGTTCCTACGAGCAGTACTTC. The V and J genes are TRBV5-1 and TRBJ2-7; TRBD1 is a possible D gene (5 bases). The CDR3 length is 15 residues. V was pared by 0 bases and J by 1 base, with 11 bases between. Germline CDR1 and CDR2: SGHRS and YFSETQ.

This clonotype occurred a few times. The chain recombines TRBV12-3 or TRBV12-4 with TRBJ1-6, with D unresolved. Trimming shortened V by 0 bases and J by 14 bases, and 8 bases separated the two germline ends. The CDR3 is 12 residues long. CDR3 amino acids: CASSLAAAALHF. CDR3 coding DNA: TGTGCCAGCAGTTTAGCGGCAGCGGCCCTCCACTTT.

The chain combines TRBV7-2 with TRBJ2-7; tentative D call: TRBD1 (6 bases). The CDR3 spans 13 residues. Germline lookup yields CDR1 SGHTA and CDR2 FQGNSA. Trimming left V 7 bases short and J 4 bases short, with 14 bases between. Here the CDR3 DNA reads TGTGCCAGCACCAACCAGGGGTCGTACGAGCAGTACTTC. Protein product: CASTNQGSYEQYF.

V usage is TRBV7-8 and J usage is TRBJ2-3; the D gene could be TRBD1 or TRBD2 (5 bases each). This CDR3 contains 15 residues. The V end lost 5 bases, the J end lost 10 bases, and 22 bases lay between the germline ends. Germline CDR1 reads SGHVS; CDR2 reads FQNEAQ. The CDR3 sequence: CASSPLEGPIGPQYF. CDR3 DNA sequence: TGTGCCAGCAGCCCCCTCGAGGGGCCTATAGGTCCGCAGTATTTT.

The V gene is TRBV2, the J gene TRBJ2-5; 8 bases match TRBD1. This CDR3 contains 14 residues. V shed 3 bases, J shed 5 bases, and the junction held 5 bases outside the gene matches. CDR1 and CDR2 (germline): SNHLY, FYNNEI. This CDR3 reads CASSEQGASETQYF. The CDR3 region has the DNA TGTGCCAGCAGTGAGCAGGGGGCTTCGGAGACCCAGTACTTC.

The chain recombines TRBV12-3 or TRBV12-4 with TRBJ2-2; perhaps TRBD2 as D (6 bases). There are 14 residues in the CDR3. Trimming left V 4 bases short and J 8 bases short, with 14 bases between. In DNA form, the CDR3 reads TGTGCCAGCAGTTGGGACTCGAGCAGGGGGGAGCTGTTTTTT. Its translation is CASSWDSSRGELFF.

This clonotype was found a few times. This sequence joins TRBV27 and TRBJ2-5, with 7 bases fitting TRBD2. J gave up 5 bases and V 2 bases, and 5 bases lay outside the gene matches. Looked up from germline, CDR1 is MNHEY and CDR2 is SMNVEV (reference sequence). The CDR3 loop spans 14 amino acids. The chain's CDR3 is CASSLGEAGETQYF. In nucleotides, the CDR3 is TGTGCCAGCAGTTTAGGGGAAGCGGGGGAGACCCAGTACTTC.